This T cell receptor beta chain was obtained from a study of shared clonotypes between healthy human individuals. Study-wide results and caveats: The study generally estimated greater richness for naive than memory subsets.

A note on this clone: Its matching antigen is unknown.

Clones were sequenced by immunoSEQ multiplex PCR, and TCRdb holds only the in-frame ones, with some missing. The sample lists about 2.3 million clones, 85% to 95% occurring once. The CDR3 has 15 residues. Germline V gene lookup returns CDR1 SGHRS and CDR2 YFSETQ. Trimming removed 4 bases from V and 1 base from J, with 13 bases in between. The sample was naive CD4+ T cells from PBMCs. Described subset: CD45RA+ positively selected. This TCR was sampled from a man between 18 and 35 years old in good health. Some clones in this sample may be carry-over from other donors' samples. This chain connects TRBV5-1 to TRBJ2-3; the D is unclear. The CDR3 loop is CASSPKRAGTDTQYF. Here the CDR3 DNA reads TGCGCCAGCAGCCCCAAACGGGCGGGCACAGATACGCAGTATTTT.